This TCR beta chain was recovered during a study of read filtering for tumor transcriptome and immune sequencing. Background on the study: Among patients, approximately 17 were male and more than 13 female, aged about 45 to 85 (mean approximately 71). IR-seq gave about 4.05 to 11 million TCR reads per sample; RNA-seq gave about 80 to 1273.

The library was built from roughly 400 ng RNA with molecular barcoded adaptors for alpha/delta and beta/gamma chains. TCRdb reprocessed the reads with MiXCR, giving one entry per CDR3 protein. The sample holds 60,000 or so distinct CDR3 sequences; approximately 19% are singletons and the top ten take approximately 11%. Findings and caveats of the study: In IR-seq, single-read clonotypes were around four fifths of clonotypes but approximately 3.2% of reads. Compared with RNA-seq, IR-seq gave much higher clonotype depth and reliability.

CDR1 is LNHDA, CDR2 SQIVND, per germline (reference sequence). This CDR3 has 16 residues. V lost 6 bases, J lost 2 bases, and 9 bases stayed unmatched. The table lists this clonotype with many counts. Its antigen is undetermined. The sequenced sample consisted of a population of CD138-negative cells sorted from bone marrow. This chain links TRBV19 with TRBJ2-3, with 9 positions matching TRBD2. The sequence was obtained from a donor aged 40 or older with multiple myeloma. The CDR3 loop reads CASRKTIAGVTDTQYF. The CDR3 DNA is TGTGCCAGTAGGAAAACCATAGCGGGAGTCACAGATACGCAGTATTTT.